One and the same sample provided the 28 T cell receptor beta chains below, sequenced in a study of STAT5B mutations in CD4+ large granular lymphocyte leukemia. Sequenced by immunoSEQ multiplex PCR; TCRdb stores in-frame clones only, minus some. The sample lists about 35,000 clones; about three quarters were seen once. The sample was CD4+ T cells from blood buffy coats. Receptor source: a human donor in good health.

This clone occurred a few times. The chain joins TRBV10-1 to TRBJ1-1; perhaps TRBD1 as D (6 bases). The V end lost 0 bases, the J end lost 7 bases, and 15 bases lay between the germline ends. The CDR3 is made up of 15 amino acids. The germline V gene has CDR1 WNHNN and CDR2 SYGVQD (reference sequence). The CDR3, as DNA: TGCGCCAGCAGTGAGTCCCTAGGGGGGCGAGGTGAAGCTTTCTTT. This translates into CASSESLGGRGEAFF.

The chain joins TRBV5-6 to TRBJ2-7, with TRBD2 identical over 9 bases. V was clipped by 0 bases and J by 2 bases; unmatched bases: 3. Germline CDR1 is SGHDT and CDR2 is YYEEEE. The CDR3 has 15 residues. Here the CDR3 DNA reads TGTGCCAGCAGCTTGGTCGGCGGGGGGGCCTACGAGCAGTACTTC. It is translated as CASSLVGGGAYEQYF.

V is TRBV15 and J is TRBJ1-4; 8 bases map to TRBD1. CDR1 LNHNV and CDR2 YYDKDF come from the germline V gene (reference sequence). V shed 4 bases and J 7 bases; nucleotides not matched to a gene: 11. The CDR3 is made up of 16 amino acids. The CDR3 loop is CATSTDRVLGIEKLFF. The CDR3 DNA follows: TGTGCCACCAGCACGGACAGGGTATTAGGGATTGAAAAACTGTTTTTT.

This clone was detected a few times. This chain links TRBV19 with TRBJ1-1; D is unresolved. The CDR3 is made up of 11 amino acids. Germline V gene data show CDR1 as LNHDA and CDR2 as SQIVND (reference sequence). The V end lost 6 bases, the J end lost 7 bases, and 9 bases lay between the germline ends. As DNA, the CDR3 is TGTGCCAGTAGCATCGGAGGTGAAGCTTTCTTT. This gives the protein CASSIGGEAFF.

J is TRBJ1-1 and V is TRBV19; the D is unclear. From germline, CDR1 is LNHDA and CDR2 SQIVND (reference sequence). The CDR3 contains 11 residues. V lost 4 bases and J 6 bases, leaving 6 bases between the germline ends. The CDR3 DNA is TGTGCCAGTAGTACCCAAGCTGAAGCTTTCTTT. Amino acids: CASSTQAEAFF.

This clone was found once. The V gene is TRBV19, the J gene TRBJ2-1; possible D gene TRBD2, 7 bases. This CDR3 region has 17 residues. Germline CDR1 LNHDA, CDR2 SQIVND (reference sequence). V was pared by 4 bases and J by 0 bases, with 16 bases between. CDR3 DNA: TGTGCCAGTAGTAGGGGGGGGCCCCTTACCTCCTACAATGAGCAGTTCTTC. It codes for CASSRGGPLTSYNEQFF. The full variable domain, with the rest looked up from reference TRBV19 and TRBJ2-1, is DGGITQSPKYLFRKEGQNVTLSCEQNLNHDAMYWYRQDPGQGLRLIYYSQIVNDFQKGDIAEGYSVSREKKESFPLTVTSAQKNPTAFYLCASSRGGPLTSYNEQFFGPGTRLTVL.

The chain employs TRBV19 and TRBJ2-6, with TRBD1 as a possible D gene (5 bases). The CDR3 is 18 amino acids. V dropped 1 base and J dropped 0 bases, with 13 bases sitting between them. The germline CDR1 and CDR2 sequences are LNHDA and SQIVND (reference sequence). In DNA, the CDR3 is TGTGCCAGTAGTATAGCAAGGGGTTTTAACTCTGGGGCCAACGTCCTGACTTTC. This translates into CASSIARGFNSGANVLTF.

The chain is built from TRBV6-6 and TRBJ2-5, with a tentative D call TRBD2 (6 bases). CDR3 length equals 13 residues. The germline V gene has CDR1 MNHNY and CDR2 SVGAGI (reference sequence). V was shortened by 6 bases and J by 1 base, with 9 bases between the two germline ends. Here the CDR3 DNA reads TGTGCCAGCAGAGGGACTTTCCAAGAGACCCAGTACTTC. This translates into CASRGTFQETQYF.

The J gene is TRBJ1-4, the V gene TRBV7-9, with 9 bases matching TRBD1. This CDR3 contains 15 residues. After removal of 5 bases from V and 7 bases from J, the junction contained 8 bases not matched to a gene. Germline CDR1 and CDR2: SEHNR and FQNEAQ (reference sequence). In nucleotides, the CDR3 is TGTGCCAGCAGCGCGGACAGGGGTGTCGGTGAAAAACTGTTTTTT. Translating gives CASSADRGVGEKLFF. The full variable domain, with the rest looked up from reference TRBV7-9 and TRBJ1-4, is DTGVSQNPRHKITKRGQNVTFRCDPISEHNRLYWYRQTLGQGPEFLTYFQNEAQLEKSRLLSDRFSAERPKGSFSTLEIQRTEQGDSAMYLCASSADRGVGEKLFFGSGTQLSVL.

CDR3 nucleotides: TGTGCCAGCAGTTCAGTCCGTTGGATCACAGATACGCAGTATTTT. This gives the protein CASSSVRWITDTQYF. This chain uses TRBV27 with TRBJ2-3; no clear D gene. The germline gives CDR1 MNHEY, CDR2 SMNVEV (reference sequence). The CDR3 sequence is 15 residues long. The V gene lost 4 bases and the J gene lost 2 bases, with 13 bases spanning the gap.

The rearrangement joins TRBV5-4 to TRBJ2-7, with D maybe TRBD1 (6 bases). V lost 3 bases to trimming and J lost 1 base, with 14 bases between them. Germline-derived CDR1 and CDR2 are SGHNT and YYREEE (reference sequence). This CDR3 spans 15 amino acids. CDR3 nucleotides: TGTGCCAGCAGCTCCGACAGGCTCCTTTCCTACGAGCAGTACTTC. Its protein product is CASSSDRLLSYEQYF.

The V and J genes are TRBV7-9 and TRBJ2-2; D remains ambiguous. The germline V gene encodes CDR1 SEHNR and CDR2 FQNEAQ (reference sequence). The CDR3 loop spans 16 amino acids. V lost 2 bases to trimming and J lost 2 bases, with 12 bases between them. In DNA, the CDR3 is TGTGCCAGCAGCTTATCAGAACCCATAAACACCGGGGAGCTGTTTTTT. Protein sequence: CASSLSEPINTGELFF.

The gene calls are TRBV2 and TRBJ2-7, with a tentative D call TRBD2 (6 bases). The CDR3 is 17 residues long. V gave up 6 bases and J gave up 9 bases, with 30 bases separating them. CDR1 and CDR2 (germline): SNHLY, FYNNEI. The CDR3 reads CASSERASGLGSRRQYF. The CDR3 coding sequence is TGTGCCAGCAGCGAAAGGGCCAGCGGGCTTGGAAGTCGACGGCAGTACTTC.

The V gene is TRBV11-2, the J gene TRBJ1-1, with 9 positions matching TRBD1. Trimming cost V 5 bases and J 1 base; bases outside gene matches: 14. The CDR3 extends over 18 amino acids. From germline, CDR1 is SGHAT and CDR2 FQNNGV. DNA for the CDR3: TGTGCCAGCAGCGTACAGACGGGGACAGGGCTCCCGAACACTGAAGCTTTCTTT. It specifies CASSVQTGTGLPNTEAFF.

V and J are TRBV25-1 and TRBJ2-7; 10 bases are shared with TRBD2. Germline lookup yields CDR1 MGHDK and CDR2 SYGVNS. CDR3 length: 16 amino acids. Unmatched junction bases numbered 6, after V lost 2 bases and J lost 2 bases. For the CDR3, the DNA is TGTGCCAGCAGTGAACAAACTAGCGGGAAGCCCTACGAGCAGTACTTC. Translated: CASSEQTSGKPYEQYF.

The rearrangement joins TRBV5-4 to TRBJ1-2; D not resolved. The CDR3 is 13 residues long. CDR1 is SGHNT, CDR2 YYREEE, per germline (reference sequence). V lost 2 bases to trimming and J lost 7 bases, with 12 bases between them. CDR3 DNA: TGTGCCAGCAGCTTAGACGACCGTTTTGGCTACACCTTC. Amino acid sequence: CASSLDDRFGYTF.

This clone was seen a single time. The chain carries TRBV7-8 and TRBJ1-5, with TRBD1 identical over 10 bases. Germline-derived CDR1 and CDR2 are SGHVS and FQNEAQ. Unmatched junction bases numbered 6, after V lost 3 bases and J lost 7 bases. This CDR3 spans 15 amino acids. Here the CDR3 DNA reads TGTGCCAGCAGCTTCCGGGACAGGGGCTGGCAGCCCCAGCATTTT. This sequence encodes CASSFRDRGWQPQHF.

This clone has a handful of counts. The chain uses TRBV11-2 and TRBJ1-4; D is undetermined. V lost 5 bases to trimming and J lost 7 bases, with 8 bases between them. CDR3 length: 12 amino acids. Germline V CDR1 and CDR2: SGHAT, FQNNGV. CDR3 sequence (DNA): TGTGCCAGCAGCCCCCGTGGTGAAAAACTGTTTTTT. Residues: CASSPRGEKLFF.

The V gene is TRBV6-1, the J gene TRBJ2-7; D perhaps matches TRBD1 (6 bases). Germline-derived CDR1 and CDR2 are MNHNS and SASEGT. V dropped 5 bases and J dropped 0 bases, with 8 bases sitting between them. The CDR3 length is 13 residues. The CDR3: CASSSGASYEQYF. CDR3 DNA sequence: TGTGCCAGCAGTTCAGGGGCCTCCTACGAGCAGTACTTC.

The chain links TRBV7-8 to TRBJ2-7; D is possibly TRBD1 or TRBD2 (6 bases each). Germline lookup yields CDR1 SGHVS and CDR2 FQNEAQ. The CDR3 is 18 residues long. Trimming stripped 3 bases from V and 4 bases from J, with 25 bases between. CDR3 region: CASSFLSGGHSEGYEQYF. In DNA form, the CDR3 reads TGTGCCAGCAGCTTCCTATCCGGGGGACACTCCGAGGGATACGAGCAGTACTTC.

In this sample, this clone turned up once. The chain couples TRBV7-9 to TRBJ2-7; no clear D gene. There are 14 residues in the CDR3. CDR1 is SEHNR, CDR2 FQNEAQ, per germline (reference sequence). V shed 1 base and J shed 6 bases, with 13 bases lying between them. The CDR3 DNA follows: TGTGCCAGCAGCTTAGAGGTGGAGCGTGTCGAGCAGTACTTC. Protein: CASSLEVERVEQYF.

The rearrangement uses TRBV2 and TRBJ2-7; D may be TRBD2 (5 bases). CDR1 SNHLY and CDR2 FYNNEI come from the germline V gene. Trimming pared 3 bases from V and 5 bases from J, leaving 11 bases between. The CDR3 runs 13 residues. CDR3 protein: CASSDRGFHEQYF. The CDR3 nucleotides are TGTGCCAGCAGTGATCGGGGTTTCCACGAGCAGTACTTC.

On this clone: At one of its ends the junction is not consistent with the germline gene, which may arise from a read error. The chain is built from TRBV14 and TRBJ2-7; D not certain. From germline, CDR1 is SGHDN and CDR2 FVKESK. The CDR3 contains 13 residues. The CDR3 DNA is TGTGCCAGCAGCCGGATCGGTGACCCTATAGGTCCATTC. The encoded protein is CASSRIGDPIGPF.

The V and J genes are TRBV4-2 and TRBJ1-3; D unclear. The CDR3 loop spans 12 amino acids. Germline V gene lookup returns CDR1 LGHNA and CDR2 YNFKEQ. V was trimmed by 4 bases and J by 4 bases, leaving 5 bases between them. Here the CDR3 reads CASSPSGNTIYF. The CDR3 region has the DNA TGTGCCAGCAGCCCATCGGGAAACACCATATATTTT.

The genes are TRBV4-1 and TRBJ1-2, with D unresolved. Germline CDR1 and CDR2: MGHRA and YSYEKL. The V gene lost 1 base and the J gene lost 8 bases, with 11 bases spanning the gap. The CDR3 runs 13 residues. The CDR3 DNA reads TGCGCCAGCAGCCAAGGGGAGGGCTTGGGCTACACCTTC. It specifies CASSQGEGLGYTF.

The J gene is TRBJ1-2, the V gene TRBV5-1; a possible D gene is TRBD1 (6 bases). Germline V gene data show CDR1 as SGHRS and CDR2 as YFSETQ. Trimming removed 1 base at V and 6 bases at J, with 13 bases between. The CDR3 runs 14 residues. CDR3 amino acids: CASSLTGAHDGYTF. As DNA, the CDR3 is TGCGCCAGCAGCTTGACGGGGGCGCATGATGGCTACACCTTC.

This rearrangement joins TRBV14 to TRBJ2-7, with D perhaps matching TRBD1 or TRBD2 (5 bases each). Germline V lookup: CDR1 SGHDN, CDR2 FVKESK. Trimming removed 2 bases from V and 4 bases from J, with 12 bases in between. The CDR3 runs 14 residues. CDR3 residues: CASSQRTPGYEQYF. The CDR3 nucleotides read TGTGCCAGCAGCCAAAGGACACCGGGGTACGAGCAGTACTTC.

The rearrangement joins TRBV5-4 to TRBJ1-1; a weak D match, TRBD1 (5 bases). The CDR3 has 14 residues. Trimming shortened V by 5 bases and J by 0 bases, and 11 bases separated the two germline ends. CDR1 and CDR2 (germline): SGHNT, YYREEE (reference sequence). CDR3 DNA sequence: TGTGCCAGCAGGTCCGGGACCTTGAACACTGAAGCTTTCTTT. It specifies CASRSGTLNTEAFF. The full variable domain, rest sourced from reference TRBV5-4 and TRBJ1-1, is ETGVTQSPTHLIKTRGQQVTLRCSSQSGHNTVSWYQQALGQGPQFIFQYYREEENGRGNFPPRFSGLQFPNYSSELNVNALELDDSALYLCASRSGTLNTEAFFGQGTRLTVV.